This TCR beta chain was recorded in a study of radiotherapy plus CTLA-4 blockade in lung cancer. Study in general: Disease control reached 31%, with objective responses in approximately 20%.

General study results and limits: Following radiotherapy plus ipilimumab, tumor-derived TCR clones expanded in the blood.

Comment on this clone: Its antigen is not identified.

CDR1 MNHEY and CDR2 SVGAGI come from the germline V gene. With 3 bases removed from V and 7 bases from J, the gap between germline ends came to 6 bases. The CDR3 length is 12 residues. Clones were read by immunoSEQ multiplex PCR, and TCRdb kept only the in-frame ones, dropping some. The sample has about 87,000 clones; around nine tenths are singletons. The sequences come from peripheral blood, collected from a patient treated with radiotherapy plus ipilimumab. This chain uses TRBV6-5 with TRBJ1-4; D call uncertain. This TCR was sampled from a human donor with non-small cell lung cancer that progressed on radiotherapy plus ipilimumab. The CDR3 protein is CASSYAFEKLFF. The CDR3 nucleotides are TGTGCCAGCAGTTATGCGTTTGAAAAACTGTTTTTT.